Described below is a single TCR beta chain sequence and its context. This sample stems from a study of blood T cell repertoires in COVID-19. Study background: Italy, Spain and the United States were the sources of the convalescent and acute COVID-19 samples. Nucleic acid was either cDNA or gDNA, and it came from T cells, B-cell-depleted T cells, or PBMCs.

In the source study's methods: Estimation of nucleated cell counts relied on the amplification of reference gene primers. Only in-frame clones appear in the TCRdb table, and some are missing; sequencing was by immunoSEQ multiplex PCR. V, J and clone size reflect that table, while D and trimming were determined from the DNA. The sample yields about 20,000 clones, 70% to 90% seen once. Germline CDR1 LGHDT, CDR2 YNNKEL (reference sequence). J gave up 5 bases and V 3 bases, and 5 bases lay outside the gene matches. The CDR3 has 15 amino acids. J is TRBJ2-1 and V is TRBV3-1 (or the pseudogene TRBV3-2); 9 nucleotides match TRBD2. Material: peripheral blood. The TCR was taken from a human donor in a cohort sampled during active COVID-19. The CDR3 loop reads CASSHGTSPHNEQFF. CDR3 nucleotides: TGTGCCAGCAGCCACGGGACTAGCCCCCACAATGAGCAGTTCTTC.